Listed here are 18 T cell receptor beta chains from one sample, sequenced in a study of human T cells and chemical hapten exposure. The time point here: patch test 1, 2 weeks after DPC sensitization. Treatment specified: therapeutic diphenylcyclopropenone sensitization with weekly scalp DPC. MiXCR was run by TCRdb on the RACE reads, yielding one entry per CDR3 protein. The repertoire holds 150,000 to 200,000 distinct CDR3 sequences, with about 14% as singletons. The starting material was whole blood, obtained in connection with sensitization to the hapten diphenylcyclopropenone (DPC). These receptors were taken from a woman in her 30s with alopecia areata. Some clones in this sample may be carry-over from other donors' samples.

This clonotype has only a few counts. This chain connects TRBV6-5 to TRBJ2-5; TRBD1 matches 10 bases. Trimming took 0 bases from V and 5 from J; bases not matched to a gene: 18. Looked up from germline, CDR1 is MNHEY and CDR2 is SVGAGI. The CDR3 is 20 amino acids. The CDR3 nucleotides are TGTGCCAGCAGTTACTCGCCCCTCCGGGACAGGGGAGTAGTAGGGGAGACCCAGTACTTC. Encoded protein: CASSYSPLRDRGVVGETQYF.

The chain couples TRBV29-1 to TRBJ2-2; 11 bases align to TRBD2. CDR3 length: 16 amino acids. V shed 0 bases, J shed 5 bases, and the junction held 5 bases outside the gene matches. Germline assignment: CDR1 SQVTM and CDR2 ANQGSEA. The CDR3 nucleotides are TGCAGCGTTGAAGATCGACTAGCGGGGAGTACCGGGGAGCTGTTTTTT. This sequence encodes CSVEDRLAGSTGELFF.

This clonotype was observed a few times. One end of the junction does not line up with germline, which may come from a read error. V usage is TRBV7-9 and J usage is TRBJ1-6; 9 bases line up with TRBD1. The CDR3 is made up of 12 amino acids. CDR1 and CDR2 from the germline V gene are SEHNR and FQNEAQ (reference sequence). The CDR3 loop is CTSRTGESPLHF. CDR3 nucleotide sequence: TGTACCAGCCGGACAGGGGAATCACCCCTCCACTTT.

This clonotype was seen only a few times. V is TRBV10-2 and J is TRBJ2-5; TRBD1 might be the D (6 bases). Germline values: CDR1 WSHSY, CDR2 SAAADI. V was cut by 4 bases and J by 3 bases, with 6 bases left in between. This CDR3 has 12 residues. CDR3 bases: TGCGCCAGCAGTGCAGGGGAAGAGACCCAGTACTTC. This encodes CASSAGEETQYF.

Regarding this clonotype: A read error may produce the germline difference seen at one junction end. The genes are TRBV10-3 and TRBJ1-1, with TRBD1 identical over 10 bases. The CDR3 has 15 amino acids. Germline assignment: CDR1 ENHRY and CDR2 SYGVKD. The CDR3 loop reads CAVRPGTGVGTEAFF. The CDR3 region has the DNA TGTGCCGTCAGACCTGGGACAGGGGTAGGCACTGAAGCTTTCTTT.

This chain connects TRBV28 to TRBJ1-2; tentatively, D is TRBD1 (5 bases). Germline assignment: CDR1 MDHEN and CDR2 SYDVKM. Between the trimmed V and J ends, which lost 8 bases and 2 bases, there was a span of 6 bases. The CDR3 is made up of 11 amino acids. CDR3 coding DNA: TGTGCCAGCGCAGGGAACTATGGCTACACCTTC. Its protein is CASAGNYGYTF.

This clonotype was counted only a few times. The CDR3 region has the DNA TGCGCCAGCAGCCGTCACAATGAGCAGTTCTTC. Amino acids: CASSRHNEQFF. The V call is TRBV4-3, the J call TRBJ2-1; no definite D call. This CDR3 contains 11 residues. CDR1 and CDR2 (germline): LGHNA, YSLEER. V was shortened by 4 bases and J by 5 bases, with 3 bases between the two germline ends.

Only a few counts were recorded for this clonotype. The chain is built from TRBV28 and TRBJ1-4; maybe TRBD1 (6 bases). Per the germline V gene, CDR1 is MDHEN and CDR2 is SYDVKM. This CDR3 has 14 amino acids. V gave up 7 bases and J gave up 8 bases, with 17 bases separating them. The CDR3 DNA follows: TGTGCCAGCAACCCTGGGGGGACATGGGAAAAACTGTTTTTT. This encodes CASNPGGTWEKLFF.

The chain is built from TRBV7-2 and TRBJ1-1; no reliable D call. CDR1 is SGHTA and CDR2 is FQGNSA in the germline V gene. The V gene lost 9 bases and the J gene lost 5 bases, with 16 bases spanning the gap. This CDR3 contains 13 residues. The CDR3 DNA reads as TGTGCCAGTCGACGGATGGAAAGGACTGAAGCTTTCTTT. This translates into CASRRMERTEAFF.

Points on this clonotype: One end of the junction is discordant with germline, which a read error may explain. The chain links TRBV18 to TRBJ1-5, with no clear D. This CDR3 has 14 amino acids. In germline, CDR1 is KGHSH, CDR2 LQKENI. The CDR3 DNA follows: TGTGCCAGCTCACCACGGGAGGGCAACCAGCCCCAGCATTTT. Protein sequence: CASSPREGNQPQHF.

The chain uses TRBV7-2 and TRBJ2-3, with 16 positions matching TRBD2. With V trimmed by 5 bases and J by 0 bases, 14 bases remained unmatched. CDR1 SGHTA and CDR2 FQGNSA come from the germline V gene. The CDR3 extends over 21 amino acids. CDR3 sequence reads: CASSLYPPGLAGGPSTDTQYF. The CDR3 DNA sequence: TGTGCCAGCAGCCTATACCCACCGGGACTAGCGGGAGGGCCTAGCACAGATACGCAGTATTTT.

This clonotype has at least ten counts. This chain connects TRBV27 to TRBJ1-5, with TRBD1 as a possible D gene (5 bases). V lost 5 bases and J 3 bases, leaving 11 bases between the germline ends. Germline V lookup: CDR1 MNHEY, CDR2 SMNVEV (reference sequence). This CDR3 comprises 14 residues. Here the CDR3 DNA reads TGTGCCAGCAGTGTTATGGGACTCAATCAGCCCCAGCATTTT. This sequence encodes CASSVMGLNQPQHF.

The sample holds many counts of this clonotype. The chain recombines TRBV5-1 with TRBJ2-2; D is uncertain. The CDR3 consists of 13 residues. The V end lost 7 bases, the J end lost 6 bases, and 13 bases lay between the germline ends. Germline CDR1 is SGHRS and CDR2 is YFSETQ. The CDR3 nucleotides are TGCGCCAGCCAAGGATTTTCGGCCGGGGAGCTGTTTTTT. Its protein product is CASQGFSAGELFF.

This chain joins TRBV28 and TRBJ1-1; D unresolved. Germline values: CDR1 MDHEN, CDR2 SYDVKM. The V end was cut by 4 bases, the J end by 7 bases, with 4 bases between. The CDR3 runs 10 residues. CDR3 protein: CASSSGEAFF. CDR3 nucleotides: TGTGCCAGCAGTTCGGGTGAAGCTTTCTTT. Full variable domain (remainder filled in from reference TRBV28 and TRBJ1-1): DVKVTQSSRYLVKRTGEKVFLECVQDMDHENMFWYRQDPGLGLRLIYFSYDVKMKEKGDIPEGYSVSREKKERFSLILESASTNQTSMYLCASSSGEAFFGQGTRLTVV.

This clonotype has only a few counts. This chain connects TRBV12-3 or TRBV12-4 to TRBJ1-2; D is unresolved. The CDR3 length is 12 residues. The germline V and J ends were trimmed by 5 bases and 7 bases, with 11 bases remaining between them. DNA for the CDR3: TGTGCCAGCAGTACAAGGACGGGTGGCTACACCTTC. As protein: CASSTRTGGYTF.

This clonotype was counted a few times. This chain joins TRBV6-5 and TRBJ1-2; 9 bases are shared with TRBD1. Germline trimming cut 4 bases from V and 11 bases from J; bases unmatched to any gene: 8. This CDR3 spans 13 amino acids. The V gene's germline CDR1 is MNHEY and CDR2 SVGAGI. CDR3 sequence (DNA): TGTGCCAGCAGTTCGGGACAGGGTCAGAAGTACACCTTC. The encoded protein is CASSSGQGQKYTF.

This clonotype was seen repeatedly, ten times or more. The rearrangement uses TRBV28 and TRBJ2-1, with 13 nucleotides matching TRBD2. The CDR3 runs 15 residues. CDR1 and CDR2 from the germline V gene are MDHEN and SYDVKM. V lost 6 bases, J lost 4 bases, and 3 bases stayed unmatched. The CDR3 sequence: CASSKTSGGYNEQFF. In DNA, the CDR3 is TGTGCCAGCAGCAAGACTAGCGGGGGGTACAATGAGCAGTTCTTC. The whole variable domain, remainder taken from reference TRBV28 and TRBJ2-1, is DVKVTQSSRYLVKRTGEKVFLECVQDMDHENMFWYRQDPGLGLRLIYFSYDVKMKEKGDIPEGYSVSREKKERFSLILESASTNQTSMYLCASSKTSGGYNEQFFGPGTRLTVL.

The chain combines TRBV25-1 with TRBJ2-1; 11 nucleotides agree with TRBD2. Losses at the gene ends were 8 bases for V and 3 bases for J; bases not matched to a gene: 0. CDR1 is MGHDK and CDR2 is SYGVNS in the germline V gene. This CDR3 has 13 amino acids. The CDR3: CASLAGGYNEQFF. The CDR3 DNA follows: TGTGCCAGCCTAGCGGGAGGCTACAATGAGCAGTTCTTC.